The text below deals with one T cell receptor (beta chain). Antigen unknown. This sample is drawn from a study of somatic mutations in cytotoxic T cells in rheumatoid arthritis. Study overall: Patient blood was drawn as 30 ml EDTA; the draw came right after diagnosis and before any treatment. Flow sorting of some V beta antibody-stained T cells reached nearly 100% purity, with V beta1+ cells also TCRB-sequenced. Findings and caveats of the study: More than 20% of CD8+ cells belonged to the largest clone in about an eighth of the 65 patients.

This table comes from immunoSEQ multiplex PCR, and its TCRdb copy is limited to in-frame clones, with some not included. The table shows over 15,000 clones, with roughly 80% occurring only once. CD4+ cells and CD8+ cells were each obtained through positive magnetic bead selection, and their purity was assessed by flow cytometry. The sequence was collected from an adult with rheumatoid arthritis. Sequencing was carried out using CD8+ T cells sorted from blood.

CDR3 in DNA: TGTGCCATCAGCGGGACTAGCGGGGGGGCGTCAGATACGCAGTATTTT. Its protein is CAISGTSGGASDTQYF. The V gene is TRBV10-3, the J gene TRBJ2-3, with TRBD2 matching over 16 bases. The CDR3 contains 16 residues. V dropped 6 bases and J dropped 4; count of bases not matched to a gene: 4. Per germline, CDR1 ENHRY and CDR2 SYGVKD.